The 32 T cell receptor beta chains reported below all come from one sample, sequenced in a study of T cell responses to AZD1222 COVID-19 vaccine. Clones were read by immunoSEQ multiplex PCR, and TCRdb kept only the in-frame ones, dropping some. This table has roughly 96,000 clones, 80% to 90% appearing once. This specimen consisted of peripheral blood, obtained on day 0 of AZD1222 vaccination. These TCRs come from an adult in good health.

The chain couples TRBV2 to TRBJ2-3; possible D gene TRBD2, 5 bases. This CDR3 has 12 amino acids. Germline V lookup: CDR1 SNHLY, CDR2 FYNNEI. V shed 5 bases and J shed 6 bases, with 9 bases lying between them. CDR3 amino acids: CASSPIADTQYF. CDR3 coding DNA: TGTGCCAGCAGTCCAATAGCGGATACGCAGTATTTT.

This chain uses TRBV5-4 with TRBJ2-7; D possibly corresponds to TRBD2 (7 bases). The CDR3 loop spans 15 amino acids. Deletions cut 6 bases from V and 5 bases from J, with 21 bases between. Germline CDR1 reads SGHNT; CDR2 reads YYREEE (reference sequence). The CDR3 DNA reads as TGTGCCAGCACCCCCTTTGGGGGGGGCATAAACGAGCAGTACTTC. It translates to CASTPFGGGINEQYF.

The V gene is TRBV28, the J gene TRBJ1-5; 8 nucleotides agree with TRBD1. The CDR3 is 15 amino acids. Looked up from germline, CDR1 is MDHEN and CDR2 is SYDVKM. V gave up 7 bases and J gave up 4 bases; unmatched junction bases: 9. The CDR3 region is CASNSPGQANQPQHF. The CDR3 DNA reads as TGTGCCAGCAACTCACCGGGACAGGCTAATCAGCCCCAGCATTTT.

The J gene is TRBJ1-1, the V gene TRBV6-2 or TRBV6-3, with no clear D. The germline V gene encodes CDR1 MNHEY and CDR2 SVGEGT. This CDR3 has 16 residues. Trimming took off 0 bases at V and 2 bases at J, with 13 bases between the two ends. The CDR3 reads CASSYSLARQNTEAFF. The CDR3 DNA follows: TGTGCCAGCAGTTACTCGCTCGCCCGCCAAAACACTGAAGCTTTCTTT.

The V and J genes are TRBV3-1 (or the pseudogene TRBV3-2) and TRBJ1-2, with 7 nucleotides matching TRBD1. This CDR3 region has 14 residues. Trimming at V came to 3 bases and at J to 4 bases, leaving 5 bases not matched to a gene. CDR1 is LGHDT, CDR2 YNNKEL, per germline (reference sequence). CDR3 amino acids: CASSQEGAGYGYTF. The CDR3 DNA reads TGTGCCAGCAGCCAGGAGGGGGCTGGCTATGGCTACACCTTC.

The chain employs TRBV7-2 and TRBJ1-1; TRBD1 agrees at 8 bases. The CDR3 consists of 17 residues. Germline V lookup: CDR1 SGHTA, CDR2 FQGNSA. After removal of 5 bases from V and 8 bases from J, the junction contained 19 bases not matched to a gene. The CDR3 DNA is TGTGCCAGCAGCCCCCCCCGGTTGGCAGGGGGCTTCCGGGAAGCTTTCTTT. It translates to CASSPPRLAGGFREAFF.

The chain recombines TRBV3-1 (or the pseudogene TRBV3-2) with TRBJ1-2; D ambiguous. The V and J ends lost 4 bases and 6 bases respectively, with 12 bases between them. The CDR3 sequence is 13 residues long. Germline loops: CDR1 LGHDT, CDR2 YNNKEL (reference sequence). In DNA form, the CDR3 reads TGTGCCAGCAGCCGTTGGGGATCCCATGGCTACACCTTC. Translated, it gives CASSRWGSHGYTF.

V usage is TRBV7-9 and J usage is TRBJ2-2, with TRBD1 matching over 8 bases. V dropped 8 bases and J dropped 3; count of bases not matched to a gene: 11. Germline CDR1 reads SEHNR; CDR2 reads FQNEAQ (reference sequence). CDR3 length: 16 residues. The CDR3 reads CASRKSTGGDTGELFF. The CDR3 DNA reads TGTGCCAGCCGAAAAAGTACAGGGGGAGACACCGGGGAGCTGTTTTTT.

The CDR3 DNA follows: TGCGCCAGCAGCCAAGATCCCGGCAGGAGGGGCACTGAAGCTTTCTTT. Encoded protein: CASSQDPGRRGTEAFF. The chain employs TRBV4-1 and TRBJ1-1; perhaps TRBD1 as D (5 bases). The CDR3 length is 16 residues. Germline CDR1 is MGHRA and CDR2 is YSYEKL. V lost 0 bases and J lost 4, with 15 bases in between.

The sample holds one count of this clone. The rearrangement uses TRBV5-4 and TRBJ2-7; perhaps TRBD2 as D (5 bases). Trimming removed 3 bases at V and 4 bases at J, with 17 bases between. Germline V CDR1 and CDR2: SGHNT, YYREEE (reference sequence). The CDR3 extends over 15 amino acids. The CDR3 DNA sequence: TGTGCCAGCAGCTCTCAACTAGGACGTGGATACGAGCAGTACTTC. Protein sequence: CASSSQLGRGYEQYF.

The chain couples TRBV21-1 to TRBJ1-5; TRBD1, the table's D call, was not compared with the DNA. TRBV21-1 is a pseudogene. The CDR3 covers 18 residues. CDR3 amino acids: CASTSPKGGLGGLKPQHF. DNA of the CDR3: TGTGCCAGCACCTCTCCAAAAGGGGGCTTGGGGGGTTTGAAGCCCCAGCATTTT.

This chain connects TRBV28 to TRBJ2-7; D uncertain. Trimming shortened V by 6 bases and J by 5 bases, and 11 bases separated the two germline ends. Germline V gene sequence: CDR1 MDHEN, CDR2 SYDVKM. The CDR3 is made up of 12 amino acids. This CDR3 reads CASRLGRNEQYF. CDR3 bases: TGTGCCAGCAGACTTGGACGCAACGAGCAGTACTTC.

This chain connects TRBV12-5 to TRBJ2-1; unclear D gene. There are 13 residues in the CDR3. Trimming took off 0 bases at V and 6 bases at J, with 6 bases between the two ends. Per the germline V gene, CDR1 is LGHNT and CDR2 is FRNRAP. The CDR3 reads CASGLVHGNEQFF. The CDR3 coding sequence is TGTGCTAGTGGTTTGGTACACGGCAATGAGCAGTTCTTC.

This clone was detected once. The CDR3 is CASGPRGTEAFF. CDR3 DNA sequence: TGTGCTAGTGGCCCGAGGGGAACTGAAGCTTTCTTT. The genes are TRBV12-5 and TRBJ1-1; a possible D gene is TRBD1 (5 bases). CDR1 is LGHNT, CDR2 FRNRAP, per germline. The CDR3 extends over 12 amino acids. V lost 6 bases to trimming and J lost 5 bases, with 10 bases between them.

The chain recombines TRBV19 with TRBJ1-5; D is unclear. Germline V gene data show CDR1 as LNHDA and CDR2 as SQIVND (reference sequence). CDR3 length: 14 amino acids. With 4 bases removed from V and 2 bases from J, the gap between germline ends came to 9 bases. CDR3 loop: CASSTLFGNQPQHF. CDR3 in DNA: TGTGCCAGTAGTACTTTATTCGGCAATCAGCCCCAGCATTTT. The variable domain in full, with the rest retrieved from reference TRBV19 and TRBJ1-5, is DGGITQSPKYLFRKEGQNVTLSCEQNLNHDAMYWYRQDPGQGLRLIYYSQIVNDFQKGDIAEGYSVSREKKESFPLTVTSAQKNPTAFYLCASSTLFGNQPQHFGDGTRLSIL.

V and J are TRBV7-3 and TRBJ1-2, with D hard to call. V dropped 5 bases and J dropped 2 bases, with 21 bases sitting between them. The CDR3 spans 17 residues. Germline CDR1 is SGHTA and CDR2 is FQGTGA. The CDR3 loop is CASSTTGSGENNYGYTF. In nucleotides, the CDR3 is TGTGCCAGCAGCACCACGGGGAGCGGAGAGAACAACTATGGCTACACCTTC.

The V and J genes are TRBV7-2 and TRBJ1-2, with D perhaps matching TRBD1 (5 bases). Germline V gene lookup returns CDR1 SGHTA and CDR2 FQGNSA. CDR3 length equals 15 residues. The ends were cut back, 1 base at V and 7 bases at J, with 16 bases in the middle. The CDR3: CASSLVPRAYAGYTF. CDR3 coding DNA: TGTGCCAGCAGCTTAGTCCCCAGGGCTTATGCTGGCTACACCTTC. Full variable domain (rest looked up from reference TRBV7-2 and TRBJ1-2): GAGVSQSPSNKVTEKGKDVELRCDPISGHTALYWYRQSLGQGLEFLIYFQGNSAPDKSGLPSDRFSAERTGGSVSTLTIQRTQQEDSAVYLCASSLVPRAYAGYTFGSGTRLTVV.

V gene TRBV15 combines with J gene TRBJ2-7; possible D gene TRBD2, 5 bases. Looked up from germline, CDR1 is LNHNV and CDR2 is YYDKDF (reference sequence). V lost 0 bases and J lost 4, with 13 bases in between. The CDR3 has 15 residues. CDR3 DNA: TGTGCCACCAGCAGAGAGAGGGAGTCCACTTACGAGCAGTACTTC. Its protein product is CATSRERESTYEQYF.

V gene TRBV7-2 combines with J gene TRBJ1-1; the match to TRBD1 covers 7 bases. The germline CDR1 and CDR2 sequences are SGHTA and FQGNSA. The CDR3 contains 13 residues. Losses at the gene ends were 6 bases for V and 2 bases for J; bases not matched to a gene: 3. The CDR3 coding sequence is TGTGCCAGCAGAGGACAGGTAAACACTGAAGCTTTCTTT. Protein product: CASRGQVNTEAFF. Together with reference TRBV7-2 and TRBJ1-1, the CDR3 gives the full variable domain: GAGVSQSPSNKVTEKGKDVELRCDPISGHTALYWYRQSLGQGLEFLIYFQGNSAPDKSGLPSDRFSAERTGGSVSTLTIQRTQQEDSAVYLCASRGQVNTEAFFGQGTRLTVV.

The gene calls are TRBV5-4 and TRBJ2-2, with D uncertain. V gave up 1 base and J gave up 2 bases, with 9 bases separating them. Germline V gene lookup returns CDR1 SGHNT and CDR2 YYREEE (reference sequence). CDR3 size: 15 residues. CDR3 in DNA: TGTGCCAGCAGCTTGTCCGCGACCAACACCGGGGAGCTGTTTTTT. This codes for CASSLSATNTGELFF.

The CDR3 region is CASSQVKAGFDTEAFF. As DNA, the CDR3 is TGTGCCAGCAGCCAAGTAAAGGCAGGGTTTGACACTGAAGCTTTCTTT. V and J are TRBV3-1 (or the pseudogene TRBV3-2) and TRBJ1-1; tentative D call: TRBD1 (5 bases). Trimming left V 1 base short and J 3 bases short, with 15 bases between. CDR3 length equals 16 residues. Germline CDR1 is LGHDT and CDR2 is YNNKEL (reference sequence).

This clone was recorded only once. The genes are TRBV29-1 and TRBJ2-1; D remains unclear. The germline V and J ends were trimmed by 3 bases and 4 bases, with 10 bases remaining between them. CDR3 size: 13 residues. Germline CDR1 and CDR2: SQVTM and ANQGSEA. CDR3 in DNA: TGCAGCGTTGACTCCGACGGATACAATGAGCAGTTCTTC. It specifies CSVDSDGYNEQFF.

This sequence joins TRBV6-8 and TRBJ1-3, with 8 bases lining up with TRBD1. The CDR3 length is 18 residues. V trimming: 8 bases; J trimming: 2 bases; junction bases outside the gene matches: 17. CDR1 is MNHGY and CDR2 is SAAAGT in the germline V gene. CDR3 residues: CASSVTLPTGEPGNTIYF. Written as DNA, the CDR3 is TGTGCCAGCTCAGTTACCCTACCGACAGGGGAGCCTGGAAACACCATATATTTT.

The count of this clone is one. The genes are TRBV28 and TRBJ1-6; D is undetermined. The V and J ends lost 3 bases and 5 bases respectively, with 11 bases between them. This CDR3 comprises 15 residues. Per the germline V gene, CDR1 is MDHEN and CDR2 is SYDVKM. The chain's CDR3 is CASSFDGGNNSPLHF. In nucleotides, the CDR3 is TGTGCCAGCAGTTTTGATGGAGGGAATAATTCACCCCTCCACTTT.

The chain carries TRBV3-1 (or the pseudogene TRBV3-2) and TRBJ1-3, with D possibly matching TRBD1 (5 bases). Trimming shortened V by 2 bases and J by 2 bases, and 10 bases separated the two germline ends. The germline CDR1 and CDR2 sequences are LGHDT and YNNKEL (reference sequence). The CDR3 spans 15 residues. In nucleotides, the CDR3 is TGTGCCAGCAGCCAACCCGGGGGGGCTGGAAACACCATATATTTT. This codes for CASSQPGGAGNTIYF.

This chain uses TRBV30 with TRBJ1-5; a possible D gene is TRBD1 (5 bases). Trimming pared 2 bases from V and 7 bases from J, leaving 15 bases between. CDR1 and CDR2 from the germline V gene are GTSNPN and SVGIG (reference sequence). The CDR3 is 14 residues long. DNA of the CDR3: TGTGCCTGGAGTACGGGACCCTTTGACCAGCCCCAGCATTTT. Encoded protein: CAWSTGPFDQPQHF.

The chain links TRBV7-2 to TRBJ2-1; maybe TRBD1 (5 bases). This CDR3 is built from 13 residues. Looked up from germline, CDR1 is SGHTA and CDR2 is FQGNSA. Between the trimmed V and J ends, which lost 2 bases and 8 bases, there was a span of 10 bases. CDR3 protein: CASSLRGRDEQFF. Written as DNA, the CDR3 is TGTGCCAGCAGCTTAAGGGGCAGGGATGAGCAGTTCTTC.

The chain is built from TRBV5-6 and TRBJ2-5, with no clear D. Trimming removed 3 bases from V and 9 bases from J, with 15 bases in between. The CDR3 runs to 13 residues. From germline, CDR1 is SGHDT and CDR2 YYEEEE. In nucleotides, the CDR3 is TGTGCCAGCAGCTCACTCGGTCTTAGGGCCCAGTACTTC. Protein sequence: CASSSLGLRAQYF.

A single count supports this clone. V and J are TRBV27 and TRBJ2-2, with 9 bases identical to TRBD2. Per germline, CDR1 MNHEY and CDR2 SMNVEV (reference sequence). Trimming took 2 bases from V and 6 from J; bases not matched to a gene: 7. The CDR3 is made up of 16 amino acids. The CDR3 bases are TGTGCCAGCAGTTTACTCGCGGGGGGGTCCCCCGGGGAGCTGTTTTTT. It specifies CASSLLAGGSPGELFF.

The rearrangement uses TRBV28 and TRBJ1-5; no definite D call. V lost 2 bases and J lost 5, with 13 bases in between. CDR3 length: 15 residues. Looked up from germline, CDR1 is MDHEN and CDR2 is SYDVKM. CDR3 sequence reads: CASSLRPRGDQPQHF. The CDR3 DNA sequence: TGTGCCAGCAGTTTAAGGCCCCGTGGAGATCAGCCCCAGCATTTT.

This clone was counted once. The CDR3 is CATSDSTEFGGYTF. CDR3 coding DNA: TGTGCCACCAGTGATTCTACGGAATTCGGCGGCTACACCTTC. The chain joins TRBV24-1 to TRBJ1-2; D is undetermined. The CDR3 is 14 amino acids. Germline loops: CDR1 KGHDR, CDR2 SFDVKD. V lost 2 bases and J lost 8, with 14 bases in between.

The chain couples TRBV4-3 to TRBJ2-7, with TRBD1 identical over 11 bases. Germline assignment: CDR1 LGHNA and CDR2 YSLEER. The CDR3 covers 15 residues. V shed 2 bases, J shed 5 bases, and the junction held 5 bases outside the gene matches. The DNA of the CDR3 is TGCGCCAGCAGCCAACGGGACAGGGGGAGCCACGAGCAGTACTTC. It specifies CASSQRDRGSHEQYF.